One sample yielded the 18 T cell receptor beta chains listed below, sequenced in a study of CD8 T cells in Susac syndrome. The RNA, about 0.45 to 1 ug, was put through reverse transcription using random hexamers. TCRdb passed the immunoSEQ multiplex PCR reads through MiXCR, listing each CDR3 protein once. The table records more than 85,000 distinct CDR3 sequences, around 97% of them present only once. The sequenced material came from CD4+ T cells from PBMCs. These receptors were collected from a human donor in good health.

This chain links TRBV29-1 with TRBJ1-1; D possibly corresponds to TRBD1 (5 bases). CDR3 length: 13 residues. V lost 3 bases and J 0 bases, leaving 8 bases between the germline ends. Germline CDR1 SQVTM, CDR2 ANQGSEA. The DNA of the CDR3 is TGCAGCGTTGATCAGGGAATGAACACTGAAGCTTTCTTT. This codes for CSVDQGMNTEAFF.

The chain employs TRBV20-1 and TRBJ1-5; no firm D call. The CDR3 sequence is 14 residues long. From germline, CDR1 is DFQATT and CDR2 SNEGSKA (reference sequence). Trimming took 3 bases from V and 3 from J, leaving 12 bases between them. The CDR3 sequence is CSARTPTPNQPQHF. The CDR3 DNA reads as TGCAGTGCTAGGACACCGACCCCCAATCAGCCCCAGCATTTT.

V is TRBV6-5 and J is TRBJ1-1; no clear D. Germline values: CDR1 MNHEY, CDR2 SVGAGI. V was cut by 5 bases and J by 2 bases, with 9 bases left in between. The CDR3 is made up of 13 amino acids. CDR3 nucleotides: TGTGCCAGCAGTGGCGGGTACAACACTGAAGCTTTCTTT. Its translation is CASSGGYNTEAFF.

The chain links TRBV7-2 to TRBJ2-1, with 13 nucleotides matching TRBD2. V shed 7 bases and J 6 bases; nucleotides not matched to a gene: 12. Germline CDR1 and CDR2: SGHTA and FQGNSA. This CDR3 is built from 17 residues. CDR3 in DNA: TGTGCCAGCATCCCCTGGACTAGCGGGAGCGGCCTCAATGAGCAGTTCTTC. Its protein is CASIPWTSGSGLNEQFF.

The chain links TRBV4-1 to TRBJ2-1, with 14 bases that match TRBD2. Germline V gene data show CDR1 as MGHRA and CDR2 as YSYEKL. This CDR3 region has 17 residues. V gave up 4 bases and J gave up 8 bases; unmatched junction bases: 10. The DNA for the CDR3 is TGCGCCAGCAGCCTCTCCGTGACTAGCGGGAGGGACGATGAGCAGTTCTTC. Protein: CASSLSVTSGRDDEQFF.

This chain joins TRBV12-3 or TRBV12-4 and TRBJ2-2; D might be TRBD2 (6 bases). V was shortened by 3 bases and J by 5 bases, with 10 bases between the two germline ends. The CDR3 is made up of 14 amino acids. The DNA of the CDR3 is TGTGCCAGCAGTTTCGTCGGAGGGACCGGGGAGCTGTTTTTT. Translated, it gives CASSFVGGTGELFF.

The gene calls are TRBV19 and TRBJ2-7, with 11 positions matching TRBD2. Germline values: CDR1 LNHDA, CDR2 SQIVND (reference sequence). The CDR3 contains 16 residues. V dropped 3 bases and J dropped 1; count of bases not matched to a gene: 5. In DNA form, the CDR3 reads TGTGCCAGTAGTATGAGTACTAGCGGGAGATCCTACGAGCAGTACTTC. This encodes CASSMSTSGRSYEQYF.

This CDR3 reads CASSGSSGGASPYNEQFF. DNA of the CDR3: TGTGCCAGCAGTGGGTCTAGCGGGGGGGCTAGCCCCTACAATGAGCAGTTCTTC. V is TRBV2 and J is TRBJ2-1; 12 nucleotides match TRBD2. Trimming took 4 bases from V and 2 from J; bases not matched to a gene: 9. The CDR3 loop spans 18 amino acids. CDR1 SNHLY and CDR2 FYNNEI come from the germline V gene.

The chain employs TRBV6-1 and TRBJ1-6; weak D call: TRBD1 (6 bases). Between the trimmed V and J ends, which lost 4 bases and 5 bases, there was a span of 9 bases. This CDR3 has 14 amino acids. CDR1 is MNHNS, CDR2 SASEGT, per germline. The DNA for the CDR3 is TGTGCCAGCAGTGTAAGACAGGATAATTCACCCCTCCACTTT. As protein: CASSVRQDNSPLHF.

The chain couples TRBV20-1 to TRBJ2-1, with 10 bases matching TRBD2. The germline CDR1 and CDR2 sequences are DFQATT and SNEGSKA (reference sequence). The CDR3 runs to 11 residues. J lost 15 bases, V lost 3 bases, and 5 bases had no gene match. The CDR3 DNA follows: TGCAGTGCTAGTAGCGGGAGGTGGCGGTTCTTC. Its protein product is CSASSGRWRFF.

This rearrangement joins TRBV25-1 to TRBJ2-7; 12 bases align to TRBD1. Germline V lookup: CDR1 MGHDK, CDR2 SYGVNS. The CDR3 loop spans 15 amino acids. V lost 1 base, J lost 9 bases, and 7 bases stayed unmatched. The CDR3 DNA is TGTGCCAGCAGTGAATTAGGGACAGGGGGCGCCGGGCAGTACTTC. Translated, it gives CASSELGTGGAGQYF.

Written as DNA, the CDR3 is TGTGCCAGCAGTCCAGGGGCTGCTGGGGCCAACGTCCTGACTTTC. Translated, it gives CASSPGAAGANVLTF. This rearrangement joins TRBV28 to TRBJ2-6; D possibly corresponds to TRBD1 (6 bases). The V gene lost 5 bases and the J gene lost 2 bases, with 10 bases spanning the gap. Germline assignment: CDR1 MDHEN and CDR2 SYDVKM. The CDR3 is made up of 15 amino acids.

The genes are TRBV13 and TRBJ1-1, with 8 positions matching TRBD1. CDR3 length: 15 amino acids. J was trimmed by 4 bases and V by 5 bases; bases with no gene match: 9. Germline V lookup: CDR1 PRHDT, CDR2 FYEKMQ (reference sequence). CDR3 bases: TGTGCCAGCAGCCAAAACTTCAGGGGGCTCACTGAAGCTTTCTTT. Its translation is CASSQNFRGLTEAFF.

This chain connects TRBV4-1 to TRBJ2-2, with 10 bases identical to TRBD2. Germline-derived CDR1 and CDR2 are MGHRA and YSYEKL. V lost 3 bases, J lost 6 bases, and 4 bases stayed unmatched. The CDR3 has 15 amino acids. The CDR3 loop reads CASSQGLAGAGELFF. The CDR3, as DNA: TGCGCCAGCAGCCAGGGTCTAGCGGGGGCCGGGGAGCTGTTTTTT.

The chain uses TRBV3-1 and TRBJ1-1, with D unclear. V lost 2 bases and J lost 0, with 7 bases in between. The CDR3 is 14 residues long. The germline CDR1 and CDR2 sequences are LGHDT and YNNKEL (reference sequence). CDR3 amino acids: CASSQYQMNTEAFF. The CDR3 bases are TGTGCCAGCAGCCAATACCAGATGAACACTGAAGCTTTCTTT.

The V and J genes are TRBV3-1 and TRBJ2-7; D is possibly TRBD2 (6 bases). The CDR3 covers 15 residues. Between the trimmed V and J ends, which lost 0 bases and 7 bases, there was a span of 16 bases. Looked up from germline, CDR1 is LGHDT and CDR2 is YNNKEL (reference sequence). The CDR3 coding sequence is TGTGCCAGCAGCCAAGATCGCGGGGCAAGTAGAGAGCAGTACTTC. The encoded protein is CASSQDRGASREQYF.

V usage is TRBV27 and J usage is TRBJ1-6; tentatively, D is TRBD1 (6 bases). The CDR3 covers 15 residues. Germline values: CDR1 MNHEY, CDR2 SMNVEV (reference sequence). Trimming removed 6 bases from V and 6 bases from J, with 15 bases in between. In DNA form, the CDR3 reads TGTGCCAGCAGGCCACAGGGATTCGGTAATTCACCCCTCCACTTT. Translation gives CASRPQGFGNSPLHF.

The V and J genes are TRBV4-3 and TRBJ1-5; D perhaps matches TRBD1 (5 bases). The V end lost 0 bases, the J end lost 11 bases, and 11 bases lay between the germline ends. The germline V gene encodes CDR1 LGHNA and CDR2 YSLEER. There are 13 residues in the CDR3. In DNA form, the CDR3 reads TGCGCCAGCAGCCAAGAAGAGGGGCTGGCCCAGCATTTT. Translated, it gives CASSQEEGLAQHF.